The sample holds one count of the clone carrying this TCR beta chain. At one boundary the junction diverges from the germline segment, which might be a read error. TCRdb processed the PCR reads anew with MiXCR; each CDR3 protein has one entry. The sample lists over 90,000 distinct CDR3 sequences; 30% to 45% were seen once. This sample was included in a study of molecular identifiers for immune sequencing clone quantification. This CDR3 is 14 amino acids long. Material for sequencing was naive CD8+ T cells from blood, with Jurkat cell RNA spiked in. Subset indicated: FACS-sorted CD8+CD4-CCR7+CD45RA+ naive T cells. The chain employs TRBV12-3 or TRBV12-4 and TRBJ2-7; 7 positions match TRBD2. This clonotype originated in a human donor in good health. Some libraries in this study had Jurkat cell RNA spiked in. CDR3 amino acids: CVSSLGASGYEQYF. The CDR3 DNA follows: TGTGTCAGCAGTTTAGGGGCTAGCGGCTACGAGCAGTACTTC.